This T cell receptor beta chain was retrieved from a study of blood T cell repertoires in COVID-19. Study in general: Spain, Italy and the United States supplied samples that represented acute and convalescent COVID-19. T cells, B-cell-depleted T cells, or PBMCs supplied cDNA or gDNA.

Original handling: The authors estimated nucleated cell counts from reference gene primer amplification. The method was immunoSEQ multiplex PCR; TCRdb's version includes in-frame clones alone and lacks a portion of them. V and J calls and clone size are as listed in that table; D and trimming were resolved from the DNA. The table includes some 82,000 clones, about 76% detected once. The ends lost 4 bases at V and 7 bases at J; junction bases unmatched: 4. Germline V CDR1 and CDR2: SGHNT, YYREEE (reference sequence). The length of the CDR3 is 14 residues. What was sequenced was peripheral blood. The chain couples TRBV5-4 to TRBJ2-1, with 11 bases lining up with TRBD2. This TCR derives from an elderly man with acute or convalescent COVID-19. This chain's CDR3 is CASSVLAGANEQFF. The CDR3 nucleotides read TGTGCCAGCAGCGTACTAGCGGGAGCGAATGAGCAGTTCTTC.